This is a list of T cell receptor beta chains from one sample in a study of breast tumors, draining lymph nodes, adjacent tissues. Each CDR3 protein gets one entry after TCRdb re-called the multiplex PCR reads with MiXCR. The data contain about 89,000 distinct CDR3 sequences, over 25% of them singletons. Specimen: axillary lymph node tissue. Source of these receptors: a female donor with breast cancer. Some clones in this sample may be carry-over from other donors' samples. Each CDR3 is given with its conserved first and last residue. Fields, in order: J gene, clone size, D gene, V gene, CDR3 protein, CDR3 DNA. D genes are given only for firm matches. Clone size is not always given. Where it is, it says once, few, many or a class for expanded clones.

J: TRBJ1-2
size: NA
D: TRBD1
V: TRBV7-6
CDR3: CASSLVGQGYGYTF
DNA: TGTGCCAGCAGCTTAGTGGGACAGGGGTATGGCTACACCTTC

J: TRBJ2-7
size: NA
D: NA
V: TRBV6-2/TRBV6-3
CDR3: CASSPPTRKSYEQYF
DNA: TGTGCCAGCAGTCCCCCGACTAGGAAGTCCTACGAGCAGTACTTC

J: TRBJ2-5
size: many
D: TRBD2
V: TRBV12-3/TRBV12-4
CDR3: CASSIAGVGETQYF
DNA: TGTGCCAGCAGTATAGCGGGAGTAGGAGAGACCCAGTACTTC

J: TRBJ2-5
size: NA
D: TRBD1
V: TRBV6-6
CDR3: CASSYSRTGTGETQYF
DNA: TGTGCCAGCAGTTACAGTAGGACAGGGACCGGGGAGACCCAGTACTTC

J: TRBJ2-3
size: many
D: NA
V: TRBV9
CDR3: CASSVDADGLGADTQYF
DNA: TGTGCCAGCAGCGTAGACGCCGACGGCCTTGGGGCAGATACGCAGTATTTT

J: TRBJ1-4
size: few
D: NA
V: TRBV7-2
CDR3: CASSLTGFYSGITNEKLFF
DNA: TGTGCCAGCAGCTTAACCGGGTTCTATTCTGGGATCACTAATGAAAAACTGTTTTTT

J: TRBJ2-1
size: many
D: TRBD2
V: TRBV29-1
CDR3: CSVDQREYFNEQFF
DNA: TGCAGCGTTGACCAGCGGGAGTATTTTAATGAGCAGTTCTTC

J: TRBJ2-4
size: many
D: TRBD2
V: TRBV6-5
CDR3: CASSGLAGLQYF
DNA: TGTGCCAGCAGTGGACTAGCGGGACTTCAGTACTTC

J: TRBJ2-5
size: many
D: TRBD2
V: TRBV11-2
CDR3: CASSIGRLAGVGETQYF
DNA: TGTGCCAGCAGCATTGGACGGCTAGCGGGAGTAGGAGAGACCCAGTACTTC

J: TRBJ2-3
size: many
D: TRBD1
V: TRBV7-8
CDR3: CASSWDRDRSTDTQYF
DNA: TGTGCCAGCAGCTGGGACCGGGACAGGAGCACAGATACGCAGTATTTT

J: TRBJ2-3
size: NA
D: TRBD1
V: TRBV6-5
CDR3: CASSSVPGGDTDTQYF
DNA: TGTGCCAGCAGTTCCGTTCCAGGGGGCGACACAGATACGCAGTATTTT

J: TRBJ1-1
size: NA
D: NA
V: TRBV10-3
CDR3: CAISADREAFF
DNA: TGTGCCATCAGTGCGGACAGAGAAGCTTTCTTT

J: TRBJ2-7
size: many
D: TRBD2
V: TRBV6-2/TRBV6-3
CDR3: CAGSGRTSSYEQYF
DNA: TGTGCCGGGTCAGGACGGACTAGCTCCTACGAGCAGTACTTC

J: TRBJ2-3
size: many
D: TRBD2
V: TRBV4-3
CDR3: CASSQSGTSTDTQYF
DNA: TGCGCCAGCAGCCAGAGCGGGACGAGCACAGATACGCAGTATTTT

J: TRBJ2-1
size: many
D: NA
V: TRBV24-1
CDR3: CATSDFVHVDEQFF
DNA: TGTGCCACCAGTGATTTTGTCCACGTGGATGAGCAGTTCTTC

J: TRBJ1-6
size: many
D: TRBD1
V: TRBV4-2
CDR3: CASSLGGQGNSPLHF
DNA: TGTGCCAGCAGCCTCGGGGGACAGGGAAATTCACCCCTCCACTTT

J: TRBJ1-6
size: many
D: NA
V: TRBV28
CDR3: CTSSSIRGSSPLHF
DNA: TGTACCAGCAGTTCCATTCGGGGTAGTTCACCCCTCCACTTT

J: TRBJ2-1
size: many
D: TRBD2
V: TRBV9
CDR3: CASSVASGNSYNEQFF
DNA: TGTGCCAGCAGCGTAGCTAGCGGGAACTCCTACAATGAGCAGTTCTTC

J: TRBJ2-6
size: many
D: NA
V: TRBV3-2
CDR3: CASSQECGGDSGANVLTF
DNA: TGTGCCAGCAGCCAAGAGTGCGGCGGAGACTCTGGGGCCAACGTCCTGACTTTC

J: TRBJ2-4
size: NA
D: TRBD2
V: TRBV24-1
CDR3: CATSAQGAGRERRYF
DNA: TGTGCCACCAGTGCCCAAGGGGCGGGGCGGGAGAGGCGGTACTTC

J: TRBJ2-2
size: few
D: NA
V: TRBV6-5
CDR3: CASSYGAGGELLF
DNA: TGTGCCAGCAGTTACGGGGCTGGCGGGGAGCTGCTTTTT

J: TRBJ1-1
size: NA
D: NA
V: TRBV5-1
CDR3: CASSLGPFDISTEAFF
DNA: TGCGCCAGCAGCCTCGGCCCCTTCGATATCAGCACTGAAGCTTTCTTT

J: TRBJ2-3
size: once
D: NA
V: TRBV9
CDR3: CASSGTVTSTDTPYF
DNA: TGTGCCAGCAGCGGGACAGTAACTAGCACAGATACGCCGTATTTT

J: TRBJ2-7
size: many
D: NA
V: TRBV4-1
CDR3: CASSKPTSGSYEQYF
DNA: TGCGCCAGCAGCAAACCCACGTCGGGCTCCTACGAGCAGTACTTC

J: TRBJ1-6
size: NA
D: TRBD1
V: TRBV11-3
CDR3: CASSLGTEITLHF
DNA: TGTGCCAGCAGCTTGGGGACAGAGATCACCCTCCACTTT

J: TRBJ2-3
size: NA
D: NA
V: TRBV2
CDR3: CASSGIGGDTQYF
DNA: TGTGCCAGCAGTGGGATAGGCGGGGATACGCAGTATTTT

J: TRBJ1-1
size: NA
D: NA
V: TRBV25-1
CDR3: CASKGGSITEAFF
DNA: TGTGCCAGCAAGGGAGGATCTATCACTGAAGCTTTCTTT

J: TRBJ2-7
size: NA
D: NA
V: TRBV29-1
CDR3: CSFASGTIDEQYF
DNA: TGCAGCTTTGCATCCGGGACAATCGACGAGCAGTACTTC

J: TRBJ1-2
size: many
D: NA
V: TRBV3-2
CDR3: CASSQHERAPYGYTF
DNA: TGTGCCAGCAGCCAACACGAGAGGGCCCCTTATGGCTACACCTTC

J: TRBJ2-5
size: NA
D: NA
V: TRBV29-1
CDR3: CSFSGETQYF
DNA: TGCAGCTTTTCGGGGGAGACCCAGTACTTC

J: TRBJ2-4
size: many
D: TRBD2
V: TRBV4-2
CDR3: CASSQAPSGIAKNIQYF
DNA: TGTGCCAGCAGCCAAGCGCCTAGCGGCATAGCCAAAAACATTCAGTACTTC

J: TRBJ2-7
size: many
D: TRBD2
V: TRBV9
CDR3: CASSSSGSSLSEQYF
DNA: TGTGCCAGCAGCTCTAGCGGGAGTTCCCTTAGCGAGCAGTACTTC

J: TRBJ1-3
size: many
D: NA
V: TRBV18
CDR3: CASSPLRQASGNTIYF
DNA: TGTGCCAGCTCACCACTCCGACAGGCCTCTGGAAACACCATATATTTT

J: TRBJ2-7
size: many
D: NA
V: TRBV5-5
CDR3: CASSLEAASSYEQYF
DNA: TGTGCCAGCAGCTTGGAGGCGGCGAGCTCCTACGAGCAGTACTTC

J: TRBJ2-7
size: many
D: NA
V: TRBV5-6
CDR3: CASSPRLAYEQYF
DNA: TGTGCCAGCAGCCCCAGACTAGCCTACGAGCAGTACTTC

J: TRBJ1-1
size: few
D: NA
V: TRBV14
CDR3: CASSQGPGTEAFF
DNA: TGTGCCAGCAGCCAGGGGCCCGGCACTGAAGCTTTCTTT

J: TRBJ1-2
size: many
D: NA
V: TRBV12-3/TRBV12-4
CDR3: CASSLGEGGYTF
DNA: TGTGCCAGCAGTTTAGGGGAAGGAGGCTACACCTTC

J: TRBJ1-2
size: many
D: NA
V: TRBV4-3
CDR3: CASSQGTPRQANYGYTF
DNA: TGCGCCAGCAGCCAGGGTACACCCCGGCAAGCCAACTATGGCTACACCTTC

J: TRBJ2-2
size: few
D: TRBD2
V: TRBV11-3
CDR3: CASSPGLAAVGELFF
DNA: TGTGCCAGCAGCCCGGGACTAGCGGCCGTCGGGGAGCTGTTTTTT

J: TRBJ2-5
size: NA
D: NA
V: TRBV20-1
CDR3: CSARGRDNQETQYF
DNA: TGCAGTGCTAGGGGCCGGGACAACCAAGAGACCCAGTACTTC

J: TRBJ2-2
size: NA
D: NA
V: TRBV27
CDR3: CAIQSRDTGELFF
DNA: TGTGCCATCCAGTCGAGGGACACCGGGGAGCTGTTTTTT

J: TRBJ2-3
size: many
D: NA
V: TRBV5-6
CDR3: CASSSLQGGDTQYF
DNA: TGTGCCAGCAGCTCACTACAGGGAGGCGATACGCAGTATTTT

J: TRBJ2-1
size: many
D: TRBD2
V: TRBV7-2
CDR3: CASSLEWLAGGEQFF
DNA: TGTGCCAGCAGCTTAGAATGGCTAGCGGGAGGGGAGCAGTTCTTC

J: TRBJ2-2
size: many
D: NA
V: TRBV5-8
CDR3: CASISVRRKNTGELFF
DNA: TGTGCCAGCATCTCCGTCCGACGAAAGAACACCGGGGAGCTGTTTTTT

J: TRBJ2-1
size: many
D: NA
V: TRBV30
CDR3: CALEGSSSYNEQFF
DNA: TGTGCCTTGGAGGGGTCTAGCTCCTACAATGAGCAGTTCTTC

J: TRBJ1-1
size: NA
D: NA
V: TRBV5-6
CDR3: CASSSPDRDTEAFF
DNA: TGTGCCAGCAGCTCACCAGACCGTGACACTGAAGCTTTCTTT

J: TRBJ2-7
size: NA
D: NA
V: TRBV15
CDR3: CATSRATGTVSYEQYF
DNA: TGTGCCACCAGCAGAGCTACCGGGACGGTCTCCTACGAGCAGTACTTC

J: TRBJ1-1
size: NA
D: NA
V: TRBV3-1
CDR3: CASSHGRAEAFF
DNA: TGTGCCAGCAGCCATGGACGGGCTGAAGCTTTCTTT

J: TRBJ2-7
size: many
D: NA
V: TRBV7-9
CDR3: CASRRGDYEQYF
DNA: TGTGCCAGCAGGAGGGGGGACTACGAGCAGTACTTC

J: TRBJ2-1
size: many
D: TRBD2
V: TRBV5-6
CDR3: CASSSRLAGGNEQFF
DNA: TGTGCCAGCAGCTCACGACTAGCGGGTGGGAATGAGCAGTTCTTC

J: TRBJ2-2
size: NA
D: TRBD2
V: TRBV7-2
CDR3: CASSLEGTSGPNTGELFF
DNA: TGTGCCAGCAGCTTAGAGGGGACTAGCGGGCCGAACACCGGGGAGCTGTTTTTT